This section outlines one T cell receptor beta chain sequence together with its context. Its binding antigen is unknown. The input lacks base qualities; no much larger clone sits a single base away. V is shortened by 5 bases, J by 8 bases, and the region joining them spans 13 bases. For CDR1 and CDR2, the germline V gene (reference sequence) lists PRHDT and FYEKMQ. The CDR3 numbers 12 residues from cysteine through phenylalanine. Only the CDR3 part of the read is kept: 36 bases, read in frame from the first base. This specimen comes from a study of response to subunit inactivated influenza vaccine (dated by TCRdb to 2016 to 2018). Background on the whole study: The study used deep quantitative T cell receptor repertoire profiling to track responses to a trivalent subunit inactivated influenza vaccine.

Receptor amplification or capture employed RT-PCR. The run used an Illumina HiSeq 2500. The public reads were quality trimmed at Q25 with fastp and then assembled into clones with MiXCR by TCRdb, keeping productive beta chains. All rows with the same CDR3 protein become a single entry with the most common DNA and genes. This sample lists roughly 760,000 distinct CDR3 sequences; 21% were detected once. Roughly 10% of the sample lies in the top ten. Results and caveats for the whole study, not just this receptor: According to the authors, only a limited number of new T cells may be recruited by each seasonal influenza vaccination.

This receptor chain uses TRBV13 and TRBJ2-7; no D gene call is confident. The sequence derives from a man aged 45-65 years who received an inactivated influenza vaccine. Donor details come from another sample of the same person, matched by shared clones. The sequences come from PBMCs from blood, collected more than 4 days after vaccination. The CDR3 reads as follows: CASSTYTSQQYF. The bases are TGTGCCAGCAGCACGTACACTTCCCAGCAGTACTTC.